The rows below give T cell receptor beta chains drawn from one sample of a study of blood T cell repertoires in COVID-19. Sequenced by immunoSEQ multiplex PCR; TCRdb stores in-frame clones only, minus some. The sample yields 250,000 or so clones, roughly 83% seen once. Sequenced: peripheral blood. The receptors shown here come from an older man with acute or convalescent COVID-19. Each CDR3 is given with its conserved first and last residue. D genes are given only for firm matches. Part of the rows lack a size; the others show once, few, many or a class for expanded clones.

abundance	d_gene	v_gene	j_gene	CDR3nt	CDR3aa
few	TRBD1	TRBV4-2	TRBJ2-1	TGTGCCAGCAGCCGGGGACAGGGGGCCGACAATGAGCAGTTCTTC	CASSRGQGADNEQFF
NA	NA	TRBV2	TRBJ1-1	TGTGCCAGCAGTTGGCCAGGGTCCATGAACACTGAAGCTTTCTTT	CASSWPGSMNTEAFF
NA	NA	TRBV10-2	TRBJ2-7	TGCGCCAGCTCCAGGGCCGCCTACGAGCAGTACTTC	CASSRAAYEQYF
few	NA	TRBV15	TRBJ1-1	TGTGCCACCAGCAGAGATCCCGGGGTACGGACTGAAGCTTTCTTT	CATSRDPGVRTEAFF
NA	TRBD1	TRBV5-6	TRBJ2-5	TGTGCCAGCAGCTTGGGACAGGGCAATCAAGAGACCCAGTACTTC	CASSLGQGNQETQYF
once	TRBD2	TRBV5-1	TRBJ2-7	TGCGCCAGCAGCCCCCGACTAGCGGGAGGACCACTTCGATACTACGAGCAGTACTTC	CASSPRLAGGPLRYYEQYF
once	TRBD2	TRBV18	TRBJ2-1	TGTGCCAGCTCACCAGGGCTAGCGGGGTCCAATGAGCAGTTCTTC	CASSPGLAGSNEQFF
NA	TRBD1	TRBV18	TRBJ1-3	TGTGCCAGCTCATCGGGACAGGTTGGAAACACCATATATTTT	CASSSGQVGNTIYF
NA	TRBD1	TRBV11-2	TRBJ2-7	TGTGCCAGCAGTCTAAGACAGGGTGGTGCGAACGAGCAGTACTTC	CASSLRQGGANEQYF
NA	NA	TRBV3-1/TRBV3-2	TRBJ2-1	TGTGCCAGCAGGGTCCGAGGGGGTGGGTCCAGTGAGCAGTTCTTC	CASRVRGGGSSEQFF
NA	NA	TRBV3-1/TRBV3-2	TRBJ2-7	TGTGCCGCGGGGGCAACCCACGAGCAGTACTTC	CAAGATHEQYF
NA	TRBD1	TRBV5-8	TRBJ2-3	TGTGCCAGCAGACCCGAAGGCAGGGGGCGACTCACAGATACGCAGTATTTT	CASRPEGRGRLTDTQYF
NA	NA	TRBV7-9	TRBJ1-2	TGTGCCAGCAACCAGGGATACGACTATGGCTACACCTTC	CASNQGYDYGYTF
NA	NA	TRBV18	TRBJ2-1	TGTGCCAGCTCACCACAGGGGCAATACAATGAGCAGTTCTTC	CASSPQGQYNEQFF
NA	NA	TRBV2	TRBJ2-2	TGTGCCAGCAGTCCGAACCAACGGGGTTTGAACACCGGGGAGCTGTTTTTT	CASSPNQRGLNTGELFF
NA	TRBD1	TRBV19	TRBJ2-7	TGTGCCAGTAGTGGGACAGGGTTATACGAGCAGTACTTC	CASSGTGLYEQYF
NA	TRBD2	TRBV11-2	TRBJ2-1	TGTGCCAGCAGCTTACTAACTAGCGGGGGATATCACAATGAGCAGTTCTTC	CASSLLTSGGYHNEQFF
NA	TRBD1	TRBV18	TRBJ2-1	TGTGCCAGCTCAGGACAGGGCGATGAGCAGTTCTTC	CASSGQGDEQFF
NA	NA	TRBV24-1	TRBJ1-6	TGTGCCACCAGTGACGGGTCCTATAATTCACCCCTCCACTTT	CATSDGSYNSPLHF
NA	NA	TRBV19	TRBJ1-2	TGTGCCAGTTGGAAGACAGGAGGTAACTATGGCTACACCTTC	CASWKTGGNYGYTF
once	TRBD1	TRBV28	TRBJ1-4	TGTGCCAGCAGTCCCCCCGGACAGGGTGGTGTAAAACTGTTTTTT	CASSPPGQGGVKLFF
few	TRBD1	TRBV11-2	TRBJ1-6	TGTGCCATTCTGGCCGGGACAGCGGATAATTCACCCCTCCACTTT	CAILAGTADNSPLHF
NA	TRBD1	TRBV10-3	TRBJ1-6	TGTGCCATCAGTGAGTCACAGGGGAGGAATTCACCCCTCCACTTT	CAISESQGRNSPLHF
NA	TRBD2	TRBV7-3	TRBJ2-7	TGTGCCAGCAGCTTAACAAGACTAGCGGGAGGCCCCTACGAGCAGTACTTC	CASSLTRLAGGPYEQYF
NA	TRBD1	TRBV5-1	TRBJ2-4	TGCGCCAGCAGCTTGGACGACAGGGGGCGATGGAAAAACATTCAGTACTTC	CASSLDDRGRWKNIQYF
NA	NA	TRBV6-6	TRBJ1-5	TGTGCCAGCAGTGCACTCCGACAATATAGCAATCAGCCCCAGCATTTT	CASSALRQYSNQPQHF
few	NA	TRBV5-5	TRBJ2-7	TGTGCCAGCAGCTTGGTCGGGGGACCAGACTACGAGCAGTACTTC	CASSLVGGPDYEQYF
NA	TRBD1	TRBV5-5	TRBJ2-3	TGTGCCAGCAGCTTGGACAGGGGGCTAGATACGCAGTATTTT	CASSLDRGLDTQYF
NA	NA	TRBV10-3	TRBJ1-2	TGTGCCATCAGGCCCCCGGGAATGGCGGGCGGCTACACCTTC	CAIRPPGMAGGYTF
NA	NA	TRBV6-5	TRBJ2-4	TGTGCCACCAGGGGCGAAGCCAAAAACATTCAGTACTTC	CATRGEAKNIQYF
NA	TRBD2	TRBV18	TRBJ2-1	TGTGCCAGCTCACCCGGACTAGCGGGAGTCAGTGAGCAGTTCTTC	CASSPGLAGVSEQFF
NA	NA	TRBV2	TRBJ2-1	TGTGCCAGCAGGGCTCATGGCAGGGAGGTGGCCAATGAGCAGTTCTTC	CASRAHGREVANEQFF
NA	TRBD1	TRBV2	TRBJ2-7	TGTGCCAGCAGACCCGACAGGGGGATGTCCTACGAGCAGTACTTC	CASRPDRGMSYEQYF
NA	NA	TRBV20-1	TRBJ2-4	TGCAGTGCTAGTGTGGCAGGGAACTTAGCCAAAAACATTCAGTACTTC	CSASVAGNLAKNIQYF
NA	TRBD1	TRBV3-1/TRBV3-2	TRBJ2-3	TGTGCCAGCAGCCAAGATCCATGGACAGGGTGGGGAGATACGCAGTATTTT	CASSQDPWTGWGDTQYF
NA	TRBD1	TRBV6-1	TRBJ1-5	TGTGCCAGCAGTGGCGGACAGGGGCATAGCAATCAGCCCCAGCATTTT	CASSGGQGHSNQPQHF
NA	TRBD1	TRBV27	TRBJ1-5	TGTGCCAGCAGCTCCGGGACAGGACAATTTCCCCAGCATTTT	CASSSGTGQFPQHF
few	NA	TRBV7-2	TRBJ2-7	TGTGCCAGCAGCCTTCGTTCCGACAGGTACGAGCAGTACTTC	CASSLRSDRYEQYF
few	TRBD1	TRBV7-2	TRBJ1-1	TGTGCCAGCAGCGCTCCGGGACAGGGTTATGAAGCTTTCTTT	CASSAPGQGYEAFF
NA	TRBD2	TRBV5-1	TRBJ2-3	TGCGCCAGCAGCTTCGGACTAGCGGGGAACACAGATACGCAGTATTTT	CASSFGLAGNTDTQYF
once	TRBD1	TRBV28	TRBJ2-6	TGTGCCAGCAGTTTCTTGGACAGGACCTCTGGGGCCAACGTCCTGACTTTC	CASSFLDRTSGANVLTF
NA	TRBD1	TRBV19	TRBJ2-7	TGTGCCAGTAGTATGGGACAGGGACCCTACGAGCAGTACTTC	CASSMGQGPYEQYF
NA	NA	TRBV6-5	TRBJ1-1	TGTGCCAGCAGTACACAGGTGAACACTGAAGCTTTCTTT	CASSTQVNTEAFF
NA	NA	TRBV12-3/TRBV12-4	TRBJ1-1	TGTGCCAGCAGTTTACCAGGGCTTGAAGCTTTCTTT	CASSLPGLEAFF